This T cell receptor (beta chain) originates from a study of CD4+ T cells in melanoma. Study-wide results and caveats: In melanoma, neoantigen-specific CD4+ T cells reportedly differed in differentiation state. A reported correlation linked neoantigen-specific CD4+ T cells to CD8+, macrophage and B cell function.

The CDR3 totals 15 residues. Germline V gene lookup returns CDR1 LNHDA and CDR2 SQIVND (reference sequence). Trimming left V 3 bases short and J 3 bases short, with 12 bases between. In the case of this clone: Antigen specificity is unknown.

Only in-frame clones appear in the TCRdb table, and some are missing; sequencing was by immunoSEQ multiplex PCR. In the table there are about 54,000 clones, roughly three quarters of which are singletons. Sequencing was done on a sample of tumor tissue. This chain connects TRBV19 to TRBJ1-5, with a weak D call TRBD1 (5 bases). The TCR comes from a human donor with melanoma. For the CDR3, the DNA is TGTGCCAGTAGTATTCCCCGCAGGGTCAATCAGCCCCAGCATTTT. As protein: CASSIPRRVNQPQHF.